A selection of T cell receptor beta chains follows, all from one sample in a study of immune evolution from preneoplasia to lung adenocarcinoma. Method: immunoSEQ multiplex PCR; TCRdb's copy keeps in-frame clones and lacks some. The sample lists roughly 28,000 clones; roughly 74% were seen once. Sequencing was carried out using FFPE invasive lung adenocarcinoma tissue. These TCRs come from a person between 55 and 70 years old with invasive lung adenocarcinoma. Some clones in this sample may be carry-over from other donors' samples. The CDR3 runs from the conserved cysteine through the conserved F or W. Each record gives: CDR3 length, clone size, D gene, J gene, V gene, CDR3 protein, CDR3 DNA. D genes are given only for firm matches. Rows give clone size only sometimes, using once, few, many, or a class for an expanded clone.

16,NA,NA,TRBJ1-5,TRBV4-2,CASSQVHSDSNQPQHF,TGTGCCAGCAGCCAAGTACATTCCGATAGCAATCAGCCCCAGCATTTT
13,medium-sized,NA,TRBJ2-2,TRBV6-1,CASTKTETGELFF,TGTGCCAGCACTAAGACAGAGACCGGGGAGCTGTTTTTT
15,few,NA,TRBJ2-5,TRBV7-8,CASSLYGSRQETQYF,TGTGCCAGCAGCTTATACGGGTCTAGACAAGAGACCCAGTACTTC
15,NA,NA,TRBJ2-7,TRBV4-2,CASSIQDSRGYEQYF,TGTGCCAGCAGCATTCAAGACTCCCGGGGGTACGAGCAGTACTTC
14,few,NA,TRBJ1-5,TRBV28,CASTLGGLNQPQHF,TGTGCCAGCACCTTGGGTGGGCTCAATCAGCCCCAGCATTTT
16,NA,TRBD2,TRBJ2-2,TRBV6-5,CASSYSLAEATGELFF,TGTGCCAGCAGTTACTCGCTAGCGGAGGCCACCGGGGAGCTGTTTTTT
18,NA,NA,TRBJ2-6,TRBV19,CASSYTGRGNSGANVLTF,TGTGCCAGTAGTTACACAGGGAGGGGGAATTCTGGGGCCAACGTCCTGACTTTC
15,NA,TRBD2,TRBJ2-7,TRBV11-3,CASSWGTSGVYEQYF,TGTGCCAGCAGCTGGGGGACTAGCGGAGTCTACGAGCAGTACTTC
12,few,NA,TRBJ2-7,TRBV7-9,CASRQGSYEQYF,TGTGCCAGCAGACAGGGTTCCTACGAGCAGTACTTC
17,NA,NA,TRBJ2-7,TRBV14,CASSHLNSRGTLHEQYF,TGTGCCAGCAGCCACCTCAACTCCAGGGGGACTCTCCACGAGCAGTACTTC
15,NA,TRBD1,TRBJ1-4,TRBV6-5,CASRRTGVNNEKLFF,TGTGCCAGCAGAAGGACAGGGGTCAACAATGAAAAACTGTTTTTT
12,medium-sized,NA,TRBJ2-1,TRBV9,CASSPPLNEQFF,TGTGCCAGCAGCCCGCCATTAAATGAGCAGTTCTTC
15,NA,TRBD1,TRBJ2-1,TRBV6-5,CASKGGRAGEDEQFF,TGTGCCAGCAAAGGGGGCAGGGCAGGAGAAGATGAGCAGTTCTTC
17,NA,NA,TRBJ1-5,TRBV27,CASSPPLGQRTNQPQHF,TGTGCCAGCAGCCCCCCTCTCGGACAGAGGACAAATCAGCCCCAGCATTTT
14,NA,NA,TRBJ1-3,TRBV7-2,CASSLEGRGNTIYF,TGTGCCAGCAGCTTAGAGGGAAGGGGAAACACCATATATTTT
18,NA,NA,TRBJ1-3,TRBV12-5,CASGPNLDSVLLGNTIYF,TGTGCTAGTGGTCCTAACCTGGACAGCGTCCTTCTTGGAAACACCATATATTTT
16,NA,NA,TRBJ2-1,TRBV15,CATSRERELQYNEQFF,TGTGCCACCAGCAGAGAACGCGAGCTACAATACAATGAGCAGTTCTTC
15,NA,TRBD1,TRBJ2-5,TRBV7-9,CASSSDRVIPETQYF,TGTGCCAGCAGCTCAGACAGGGTGATACCAGAGACCCAGTACTTC
16,NA,NA,TRBJ2-1,TRBV27,CASSPTRREGRNEQFF,TGTGCCAGCAGTCCCACAAGGAGGGAAGGAAGGAATGAGCAGTTCTTC
13,NA,NA,TRBJ2-1,TRBV6-5,CASTSQVNNEQFF,TGTGCCAGCACCTCTCAGGTCAACAATGAGCAGTTCTTC
12,NA,TRBD1,TRBJ1-1,TRBV10-2,CASTHTGTGAFF,TGTGCCAGCACCCACACCGGGACAGGGGCTTTCTTT
15,few,TRBD2,TRBJ2-2,TRBV5-5,CASSLLTSGTGELFF,TGTGCCAGCAGCCTGCTGACTAGCGGGACCGGGGAGCTGTTTTTT
13,NA,TRBD1,TRBJ1-2,TRBV19,CASAKGASYGYTF,TGTGCCAGTGCTAAGGGGGCGAGTTATGGCTACACCTTC
13,NA,NA,TRBJ2-5,TRBV7-6,CASSDGGQETQYF,TGTGCCAGCAGCGACGGGGGACAAGAGACCCAGTACTTC
13,few,NA,TRBJ1-1,TRBV30,CAWGRQVWTEAFF,TGTGCCTGGGGCCGACAGGTATGGACTGAAGCTTTCTTT
15,NA,TRBD1,TRBJ1-2,TRBV18,CASSPGTGTNYGYTF,TGTGCCAGCTCACCCGGGACAGGGACGAACTATGGCTACACCTTC
15,NA,NA,TRBJ2-1,TRBV13,CASKPSTGTPLESLF,TGTGCCAGCAAACCCTCAACCGGGACACCTTTAGAGTCCCTCTTC
12,large,NA,TRBJ2-7,TRBV7-8,CASSPTGDEQYF,TGTGCCAGCAGCCCCACCGGGGACGAGCAGTACTTC
13,NA,NA,TRBJ1-4,TRBV5-1,CASSLATDEKLFF,TGCGCCAGCAGCTTGGCCACAGATGAAAAACTGTTTTTT
16,NA,TRBD1,TRBJ1-1,TRBV18,CASSPTGQGADTEAFF,TGTGCCAGCTCACCAACGGGACAGGGGGCCGACACTGAAGCTTTCTTT
16,NA,TRBD2,TRBJ2-1,TRBV4-1,CASSQARTSGFNEQFF,TGCGCCAGCAGCCAAGCTCGGACTAGCGGGTTCAATGAGCAGTTCTTC
16,NA,NA,TRBJ2-7,TRBV7-2,CASSLGSTGSFNEQYF,TGTGCCAGCAGCTTAGGTTCGACAGGTTCGTTCAACGAGCAGTACTTC
18,NA,TRBD1,TRBJ2-7,TRBV19,CASSKGIGTGDLSYEQYF,TGTGCCAGTAGTAAGGGCATCGGGACAGGGGATCTTTCCTACGAGCAGTACTTC
11,NA,NA,TRBJ2-2,TRBV29-1,CSGLDTGELFF,TGCAGCGGGTTGGACACCGGGGAGCTGTTTTTT
14,NA,NA,TRBJ2-7,TRBV6-5,CASSYSRASYEQYF,TGTGCCAGCAGTTACTCTAGGGCCTCCTACGAGCAGTACTTC
16,NA,NA,TRBJ2-7,TRBV11-3,CASTLTFNRGRYEQYF,TGTGCCAGCACCCTTACCTTCAACCGCGGCCGCTACGAGCAGTACTTC
13,NA,NA,TRBJ2-6,TRBV2,CASKFSGANVLTF,TGTGCCAGCAAGTTCTCTGGGGCCAACGTCCTGACTTTC
13,few,NA,TRBJ1-2,TRBV4-1,CASSSARGDGYTF,TGCGCCAGCAGCTCCGCCAGGGGAGACGGCTACACCTTC
12,few,TRBD1,TRBJ1-5,TRBV11-2,CASSFTGEPQHF,TGTGCCAGCAGCTTTACAGGGGAACCCCAGCATTTT
14,NA,TRBD2,TRBJ2-1,TRBV19,CASTSGRAFNEQFF,TGTGCCAGTACGAGCGGGAGGGCATTCAATGAGCAGTTCTTC
14,once,NA,TRBJ2-7,TRBV5-1,CASSLVGQGAEQYF,TGCGCCAGCAGCTTGGTCGGGCAGGGTGCCGAGCAGTACTTC
12,once,NA,TRBJ1-1,TRBV29-1,CSVPQDSREAFF,TGCAGCGTCCCACAGGACAGCCGCGAAGCTTTCTTT
15,once,TRBD1,TRBJ1-4,TRBV5-1,CASSDPTGGGEKLFF,TGCGCCAGCAGCGACCCGACAGGGGGAGGTGAAAAACTGTTTTTT
18,NA,NA,TRBJ2-7,TRBV5-4,CASSLLRAGGEGSYEQYF,TGTGCCAGCAGCTTGCTAAGGGCAGGAGGCGAAGGGTCCTACGAGCAGTACTTC
15,NA,TRBD1,TRBJ1-5,TRBV7-2,CASSPGQGSNQPQHF,TGTGCCAGCAGCCCTGGACAGGGCAGCAATCAGCCCCAGCATTTT
19,NA,TRBD2,TRBJ2-2,TRBV18,CASSPRLAGGPANTGELFF,TGTGCCAGCTCACCACGTCTAGCGGGAGGGCCCGCGAACACCGGGGAGCTGTTTTTT
12,NA,NA,TRBJ1-2,TRBV5-6,CASSSNRARETF,TGTGCCAGCAGCTCGAACAGGGCCCGAGAGACCTTC
10,NA,NA,TRBJ2-1,TRBV20-1,CSAKENEQFF,TGCAGTGCTAAGGAGAATGAGCAGTTCTTC
16,NA,NA,TRBJ2-5,TRBV15,CATSRVDPERQETQYF,TGTGCCACCAGCAGAGTTGACCCGGAGCGTCAAGAGACCCAGTACTTC
18,NA,NA,TRBJ1-5,TRBV4-1,CASSQDGTGSGTNQSQHF,TGCGCCAGCAGCCAAGACGGGACCGGGTCGGGTACTAATCAGTCCCAGCATTTT
13,NA,NA,TRBJ1-1,TRBV18,CASSPMGPTEAFF,TGTGCCAGCTCACCAATGGGTCCCACTGAAGCTTTCTTT
13,NA,NA,TRBJ1-2,TRBV15,CATSRDGHYGYTF,TGTGCCACCAGCAGAGACGGTCACTATGGCTACACCTTC
13,NA,NA,TRBJ2-2,TRBV6-5,CASRWAHTGELFF,TGTGCCAGCAGATGGGCCCACACCGGGGAGCTGTTTTTT
14,NA,NA,TRBJ1-1,TRBV11-3,CASTPGGVNTEAFF,TGTGCCAGCACCCCGGGGGGGGTGAACACTGAAGCTTTCTTT
16,NA,TRBD1,TRBJ1-2,TRBV11-3,CASSLERTGGDYGYTF,TGTGCCAGCAGCTTAGAAAGGACAGGGGGCGACTATGGCTACACCTTC
15,NA,TRBD1,TRBJ2-1,TRBV6-4,CASSSTTGSYNEQFF,TGTGCCAGCAGTTCAACGACAGGGAGTTACAATGAGCAGTTCTTC
12,NA,NA,TRBJ1-1,TRBV7-2,CASSLRETEAFF,TGTGCCAGCAGCTTAAGGGAGACTGAAGCTTTCTTT
15,NA,NA,TRBJ2-1,TRBV7-2,CASSLDHKRVHAQFF,TGTGCCAGCAGCTTAGACCATAAGCGGGTTCATGCGCAGTTCTTC
13,few,TRBD1,TRBJ2-1,TRBV2,CASSRDRENEQFF,TGTGCCAGCAGTCGGGACAGGGAAAATGAGCAGTTCTTC
12,NA,NA,TRBJ2-7,TRBV6-6,CASSYSKNEQYF,TGTGCCAGCAGTTACTCGAAAAACGAGCAGTACTTC